Shown below are 15 T cell receptor beta chains from a single sample sequenced in a study of CD8 T cells in ankylosing spondylitis. TCRdb reprocessed the 5' RACE reads via MiXCR and lists one record per CDR3 protein. The sample lists around 490,000 distinct CDR3 sequences, about 5.7% occurring once. Study-level points and caveats: Ankylosing spondylitis blood appeared to carry a characteristic TCR beta motif of several highly homologous variants.

Their antigen targets remain unknown. What was sequenced was blood, either unsorted or a sorted T cell fraction (not recorded which). The receptors here all came from a male donor with ankylosing spondylitis.

This clonotype has a count of ten or more. The J gene is TRBJ2-2, the V gene TRBV5-1; D gene unclear. The V gene's germline CDR1 is SGHRS and CDR2 YFSETQ. Between the trimmed V and J ends, which lost 0 bases and 9 bases, there was a span of 3 bases. CDR3 size: 11 residues. The CDR3 coding sequence is TGCGCCAGCAGCTTGGGCCGGGAGCTGTTTTTT. It codes for CASSLGRELFF.

About this clonotype: Since a much larger clone is just one base distant, this may be a read error. V gene TRBV2 combines with J gene TRBJ2-1, with no clear D. Trimming cost V 2 bases and J 3 bases, with 5 bases left between them. This CDR3 is 13 amino acids long. The germline CDR1 and CDR2 sequences are SNHLY and FYNNEI. The CDR3 region has the DNA TGTGCCAGCAGTGAAATCGACTACAATGAGCAGTTCTTC. Protein: CASSEIDYNEQFF.

This clonotype was counted many times. V and J are TRBV5-1 and TRBJ1-6; perhaps TRBD1 as D (6 bases). Trimming stripped 3 bases from V and 8 bases from J, with 12 bases between. This CDR3 contains 14 residues. The germline CDR1 and CDR2 sequences are SGHRS and YFSETQ. CDR3 bases: TGCGCCAGCAGCTGGGCAGGGGAAGATTCACCCCTCCACTTT. Encoded protein: CASSWAGEDSPLHF.

At least ten counts were recorded for this clonotype. DNA for the CDR3: TGTGCCAGCAGTCTTAGGGGGGTCTACAATGAGCAGTTCTTC. Protein product: CASSLRGVYNEQFF. V is TRBV12-3 or TRBV12-4 and J is TRBJ2-1; perhaps D is TRBD1 or TRBD2 (6 bases each). This CDR3 is built from 14 residues. Trimming took 5 bases from V and 3 from J, leaving 11 bases between them.

This clonotype was seen repeatedly, ten times or more. Mismatch with germline at one junction end may stem from a read error. The rearrangement uses TRBV5-1 and TRBJ1-1; D may be TRBD1 (6 bases). This CDR3 contains 13 residues. From germline, CDR1 is SGHRS and CDR2 YFSETQ. The CDR3: CASSLGGNTEAFF. The DNA of the CDR3 is TGTGCCAGCAGCTTAGGGGGGAACACTGAAGCTTTCTTT.

This clonotype was seen more than once but under ten times. V gene TRBV20-1 combines with J gene TRBJ1-2; D remains ambiguous. The CDR3 covers 13 residues. The V end was cut by 4 bases, the J end by 4 bases, with 13 bases between. Germline lookup yields CDR1 DFQATT and CDR2 SNEGSKA (reference sequence). CDR3 bases: TGCAGTGCTACCCGGACGTTGGGCTATGGCTACACCTTC. Its protein is CSATRTLGYGYTF.

This clonotype was observed many times. V gene TRBV7-8 combines with J gene TRBJ1-2, with D perhaps matching TRBD1 (6 bases). V dropped 4 bases and J dropped 8 bases, with 11 bases sitting between them. There are 12 residues in the CDR3. From germline, CDR1 is SGHVS and CDR2 FQNEAQ. The CDR3 spells CASSYDRSGYTF. The CDR3 bases are TGTGCCAGCAGCTACGACAGGTCCGGCTACACCTTC.

This clonotype was counted at least ten times. V gene TRBV5-1 combines with J gene TRBJ2-2, with a tentative D call TRBD2 (5 bases). CDR3 length: 15 residues. V gave up 0 bases and J gave up 5 bases, with 11 bases separating them. Germline V gives CDR1 SGHRS, CDR2 YFSETQ. CDR3 sequence (DNA): TGCGCCAGCAGCTTGGTTCCGGGATGGACCGGGGAGCTGTTTTTT. Its translation: CASSLVPGWTGELFF.

This clonotype was seen many times. The chain is built from TRBV10-3 and TRBJ1-5; a possible D gene is TRBD1 (5 bases). Germline CDR1 ENHRY, CDR2 SYGVKD. The ends were cut back, 0 bases at V and 0 bases at J, with 24 bases in the middle. The CDR3 is 21 amino acids. The CDR3 loop is CAISESSKRTRGGYSNQPQHF. CDR3 DNA sequence: TGTGCCATCAGTGAGTCCAGTAAGCGGACACGGGGGGGATATAGCAATCAGCCCCAGCATTTT.

The CDR3 nucleotides read TGTGCCAGCAGCTTAGATCTTGAGACGGTGGGGAGAGCTTTCTTT. It specifies CASSLDLETVGRAFF. The chain uses TRBV11-2 and TRBJ1-1; unclear D gene. Germline V gene lookup returns CDR1 SGHAT and CDR2 FQNNGV. There are 15 residues in the CDR3. The V gene lost 0 bases and the J gene lost 10 bases, with 18 bases spanning the gap.

Ten or more counts support this clonotype. The chain joins TRBV5-1 to TRBJ1-2; TRBD1 might be the D (6 bases). Germline V gene lookup returns CDR1 SGHRS and CDR2 YFSETQ. Trimming shortened V by 0 bases and J by 3 bases, and 12 bases separated the two germline ends. CDR3 length: 15 residues. Here the CDR3 DNA reads TGCGCCAGCAGCTTGGGGACAGCCGGGGACTATGGCTACACCTTC. It translates to CASSLGTAGDYGYTF.

This clonotype was observed many times. The chain links TRBV12-3 or TRBV12-4 to TRBJ2-5; the D call may be TRBD1 or TRBD2 (5 bases each). V lost 11 bases and J lost 5, with 21 bases in between. The CDR3 totals 14 residues. The CDR3 sequence: CASTSYRLGETQYF. CDR3 nucleotide sequence: TGTGCCTCTACTAGTTACAGGCTGGGGGAGACCCAGTACTTC.

This clonotype was recorded at least ten times. J is TRBJ1-1 and V is TRBV7-8, with D perhaps matching TRBD1 (5 bases). Germline lookup yields CDR1 SGHVS and CDR2 FQNEAQ. Trimming cost V 2 bases and J 8 bases, with 12 bases left between them. The CDR3 runs to 13 residues. The CDR3 DNA follows: TGTGCCAGCAGCTTAAACAGGCGGGGGGAAGCTTTCTTT. It yields the protein CASSLNRRGEAFF. The variable domain in full, with the rest retrieved from reference TRBV7-8 and TRBJ1-1, is GAGVSQSPRYKVAKRGQDVALRCDPISGHVSLFWYQQALGQGPEFLTYFQNEAQLDKSGLPSDRFFAERPEGSVSTLKIQRTQQEDSAVYLCASSLNRRGEAFFGQGTRLTVV.

This clonotype was counted many times. The rearrangement joins TRBV20-1 to TRBJ1-1, with D tentatively TRBD1 (5 bases). The CDR3 loop spans 13 amino acids. Germline V CDR1 and CDR2: DFQATT, SNEGSKA (reference sequence). The V end was cut by 2 bases, the J end by 4 bases, with 11 bases between. The CDR3 DNA follows: TGCAGTGCTAGAAGGGGTGAGACCACTGAAGCTTTCTTT. The encoded protein is CSARRGETTEAFF.

The chain links TRBV10-3 to TRBJ1-1; TRBD1 matches 9 bases. This CDR3 contains 14 residues. CDR1 and CDR2 from the germline V gene are ENHRY and SYGVKD. After removal of 10 bases from V and 3 bases from J, the junction contained 9 bases not matched to a gene. CDR3 region: CATSGTGLDTEAFF. The CDR3 coding sequence is TGTGCCACCTCCGGGACAGGGCTCGACACTGAAGCTTTCTTT.